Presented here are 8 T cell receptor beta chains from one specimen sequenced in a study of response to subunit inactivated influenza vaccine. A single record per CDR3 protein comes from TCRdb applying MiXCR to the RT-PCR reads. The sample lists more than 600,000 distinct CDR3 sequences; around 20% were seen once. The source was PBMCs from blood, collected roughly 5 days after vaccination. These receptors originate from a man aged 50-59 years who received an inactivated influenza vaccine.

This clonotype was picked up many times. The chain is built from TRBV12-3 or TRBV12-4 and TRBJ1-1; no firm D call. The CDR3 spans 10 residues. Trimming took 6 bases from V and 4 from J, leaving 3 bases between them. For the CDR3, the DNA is TGTGCCAGCAGGGGCACTGAAGCTTTCTTT. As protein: CASRGTEAFF.

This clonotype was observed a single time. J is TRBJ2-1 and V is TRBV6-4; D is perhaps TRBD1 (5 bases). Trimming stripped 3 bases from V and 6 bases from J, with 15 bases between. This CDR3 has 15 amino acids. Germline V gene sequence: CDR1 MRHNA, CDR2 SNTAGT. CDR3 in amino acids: CASSDLGAHPNEQFF. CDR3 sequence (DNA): TGTGCCAGCAGTGATTTAGGGGCCCATCCCAATGAGCAGTTCTTC.

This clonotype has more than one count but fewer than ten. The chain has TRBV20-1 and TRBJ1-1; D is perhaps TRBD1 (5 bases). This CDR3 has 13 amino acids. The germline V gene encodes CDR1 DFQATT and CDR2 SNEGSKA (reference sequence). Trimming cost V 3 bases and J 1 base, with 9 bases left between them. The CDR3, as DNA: TGCAGTGCTAGCAGGGCCTCGAACACTGAAGCTTTCTTT. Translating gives CSASRASNTEAFF.

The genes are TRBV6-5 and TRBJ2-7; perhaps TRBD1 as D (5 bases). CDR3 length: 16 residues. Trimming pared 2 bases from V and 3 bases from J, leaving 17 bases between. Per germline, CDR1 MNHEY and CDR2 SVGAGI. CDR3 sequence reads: CASSYRQPLLSYEQYF. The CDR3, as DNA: TGTGCCAGCAGTTACCGACAGCCACTCCTCAGCTACGAGCAGTACTTC.

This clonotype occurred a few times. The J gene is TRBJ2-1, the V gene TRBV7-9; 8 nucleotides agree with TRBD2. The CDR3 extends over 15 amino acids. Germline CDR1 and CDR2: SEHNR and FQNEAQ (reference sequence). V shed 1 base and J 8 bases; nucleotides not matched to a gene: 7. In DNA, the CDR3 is TGTGCCAGCAGCTTAGTTCGGGGGGGTGTGGATGAGCAGTTCTTC. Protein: CASSLVRGGVDEQFF.

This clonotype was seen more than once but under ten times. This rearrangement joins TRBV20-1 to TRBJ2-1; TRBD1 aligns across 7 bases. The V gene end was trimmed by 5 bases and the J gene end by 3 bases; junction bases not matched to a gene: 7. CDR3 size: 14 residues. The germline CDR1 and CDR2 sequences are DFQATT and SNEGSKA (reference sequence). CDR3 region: CSASGQLIYNEQFF. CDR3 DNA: TGCAGTGCTTCGGGACAGCTAATCTACAATGAGCAGTTCTTC.

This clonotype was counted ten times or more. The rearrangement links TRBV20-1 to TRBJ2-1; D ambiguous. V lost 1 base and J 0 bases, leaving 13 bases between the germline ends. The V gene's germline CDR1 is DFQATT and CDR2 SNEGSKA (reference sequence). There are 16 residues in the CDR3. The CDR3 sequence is CSARVGSSGSYNEQFF. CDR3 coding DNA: TGCAGTGCTAGAGTAGGCTCATCAGGCTCCTACAATGAGCAGTTCTTC.

The CDR3 here is CASSVVLGGDTQYF. DNA for the CDR3: TGTGCCAGCAGTGTCGTGTTAGGGGGAGATACGCAGTATTTT. The chain has TRBV25-1 and TRBJ2-3, with D possibly TRBD1 on 6 matching bases. Germline CDR1 and CDR2: MGHDK and SYGVNS. This CDR3 is 14 amino acids long. The ends were cut back, 4 bases at V and 5 bases at J, with 13 bases in the middle.